The 6 T cell receptor beta chains listed next were all sequenced from one sample in a study of breast tumors, draining lymph nodes, adjacent tissues. In TCRdb, the multiplex PCR reads were re-called with MiXCR into one record per CDR3 protein. This table has approximately 52,000 distinct CDR3 sequences, less than 55% appearing once. The sequencing sample was made of breast tumor tissue. The origin of the receptors is a female donor with breast cancer. Some clones in this sample may be carry-over from other donors' samples.

This clonotype was seen at least ten times. The chain combines TRBV18 with TRBJ2-5, with D unresolved. Looked up from germline, CDR1 is KGHSH and CDR2 is LQKENI. The CDR3 runs to 14 residues. V gave up 3 bases and J gave up 2 bases, with 10 bases separating them. CDR3 amino acids: CASSPPTSQETQYF. The CDR3 nucleotides read TGTGCCAGCTCACCCCCCACCTCACAAGAGACCCAGTACTTC. Using reference TRBV18 and TRBJ2-5 for the parts outside the CDR3, the full variable domain is NAGVMQNPRHLVRRRGQEARLRCSPMKGHSHVYWYRQLPEEGLKFMVYLQKENIIDESGMPKERFSAEFPKEGPSILRIQQVVRGDSAAYFCASSPPTSQETQYFGPGTRLLVL.

In its sample, this clonotype was seen many times. The CDR3 nucleotides read TGCGCCAGCAGTCAGCGGGGGGTCCCCCACACCGGGGAGCTGTTTTTT. As protein: CASSQRGVPHTGELFF. V gene TRBV4-3 combines with J gene TRBJ2-2; TRBD2 aligns across 9 bases. Germline CDR1 is LGHNA and CDR2 is YSLEER. J lost 3 bases, V lost 6 bases, and 8 bases had no gene match. The CDR3 spans 16 residues.

In this sample, this clonotype turned up many times. The rearrangement uses TRBV19 and TRBJ2-3; D not resolved. V lost 7 bases and J 9 bases, leaving 23 bases between the germline ends. The CDR3 loop spans 15 amino acids. The V gene's germline CDR1 is LNHDA and CDR2 SQIVND (reference sequence). The CDR3 coding sequence is TGTGCCAGTAAGAAGGCCGGCTGGGATTTTGTGACGCAGTATTTT. Amino acids: CASKKAGWDFVTQYF.

The chain joins TRBV7-8 to TRBJ1-1; D remains unclear. The CDR3 extends over 14 amino acids. Germline V CDR1 and CDR2: SGHVS, FQNEAQ. The V and J ends lost 5 bases and 1 base respectively, with 11 bases between them. CDR3 DNA: TGTGCCAGCAGCCTCTCTGTTACGAACACTGAAGCTTTCTTT. It is translated as CASSLSVTNTEAFF.

This clonotype was found many times. This chain uses TRBV20-1 with TRBJ2-1, with 7 positions matching TRBD2. Germline CDR1 and CDR2: DFQATT and SNEGSKA (reference sequence). This CDR3 has 15 amino acids. The ends lost 4 bases at V and 6 bases at J; junction bases unmatched: 12. CDR3 region: CSAIAWRESINEQFF. The CDR3 DNA follows: TGCAGTGCTATAGCCTGGCGGGAGAGTATCAATGAGCAGTTCTTC.

The V and J genes are TRBV7-2 and TRBJ2-3; TRBD2 agrees at 11 bases. V lost 4 bases and J lost 4; bases outside the gene matches: 10. Germline values: CDR1 SGHTA, CDR2 FQGNSA. The CDR3 has 17 residues. CDR3 in DNA: TGTGCCAGCAGCTCGCTTCTAGCGGGGGGCGGGCCAGATACGCAGTATTTT. Translated, it gives CASSSLLAGGGPDTQYF.